Reported below is one T cell receptor beta chain. The antigen is not known. The sample comes from a study of cytomegalovirus exposure and HLA in healthy donors. Whole-study results and caveats: For TCR beta chains, V- and J-gene trimming was later linked to a missense DCLRE1C variant. Per published accounts, TCR beta sequences correctly predicted the HLA-A and HLA-B alleles of most subjects.

Amplification used 60 Vbeta primers and 13 Jbeta primers. Produced via immunoSEQ multiplex PCR; TCRdb's table is partial and in-frame only. This sample's table has about 51,000 clones. The V segment lost 10 bases and the J segment 2 bases; nucleotides outside the gene matches: 8. The CDR3 is 14 amino acids. Germline V lookup: CDR1 MDHEN, CDR2 SYDVKM. Sampled while nominally healthy, donors likely had unrecorded immune exposures. The chain employs TRBV28 and TRBJ2-7; 10 positions agree with TRBD2. This receptor was identified in a man in his forties in good health and CMV-seropositive. The sequencing sample was made of PBMCs. Here the CDR3 reads CATSGLAVTYEQYF. The CDR3, as DNA: TGTGCCACCTCCGGACTAGCGGTTACCTACGAGCAGTACTTC.